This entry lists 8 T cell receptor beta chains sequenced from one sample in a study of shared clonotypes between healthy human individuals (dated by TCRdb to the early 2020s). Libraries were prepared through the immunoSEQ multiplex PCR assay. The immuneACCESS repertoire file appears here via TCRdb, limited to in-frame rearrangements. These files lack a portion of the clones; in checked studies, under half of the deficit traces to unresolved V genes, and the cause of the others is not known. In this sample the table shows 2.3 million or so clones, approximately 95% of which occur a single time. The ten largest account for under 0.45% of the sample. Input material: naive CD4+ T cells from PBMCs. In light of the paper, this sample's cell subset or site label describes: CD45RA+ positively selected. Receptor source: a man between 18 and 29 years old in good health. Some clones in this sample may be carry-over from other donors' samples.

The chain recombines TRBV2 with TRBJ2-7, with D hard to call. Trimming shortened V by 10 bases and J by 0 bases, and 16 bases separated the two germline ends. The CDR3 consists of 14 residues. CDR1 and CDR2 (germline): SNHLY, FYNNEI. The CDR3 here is CATKARGLSYEQYF. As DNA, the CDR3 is TGTGCCACCAAGGCTCGCGGCCTCTCCTACGAGCAGTACTTC.

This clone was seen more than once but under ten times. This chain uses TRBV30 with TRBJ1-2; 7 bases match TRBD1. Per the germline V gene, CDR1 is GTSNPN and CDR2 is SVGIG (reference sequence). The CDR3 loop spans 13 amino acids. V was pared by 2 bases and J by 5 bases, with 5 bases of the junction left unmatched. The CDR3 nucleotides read TGTGCCTGGAGTCCACCGGGACAGTATGGCTACACCTTC. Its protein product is CAWSPPGQYGYTF.

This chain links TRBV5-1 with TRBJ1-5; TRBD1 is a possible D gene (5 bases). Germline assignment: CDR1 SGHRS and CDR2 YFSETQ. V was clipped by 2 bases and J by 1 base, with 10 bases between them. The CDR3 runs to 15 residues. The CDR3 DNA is TGCGCCAGCAGCTTAGACAGCCGGAGCAATCAGCCCCAGCATTTT. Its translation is CASSLDSRSNQPQHF. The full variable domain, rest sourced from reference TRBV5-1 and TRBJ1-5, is KAGVTQTPRYLIKTRGQQVTLSCSPISGHRSVSWYQQTPGQGLQFLFEYFSETQRNKGNFPGRFSGRQFSNSRSEMNVSTLELGDSALYLCASSLDSRSNQPQHFGDGTRLSIL.

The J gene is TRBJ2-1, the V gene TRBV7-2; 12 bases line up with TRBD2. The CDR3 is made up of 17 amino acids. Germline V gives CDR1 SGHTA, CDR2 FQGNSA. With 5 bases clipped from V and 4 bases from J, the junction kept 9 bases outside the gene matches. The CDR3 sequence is CASSRLAGASPYNEQFF. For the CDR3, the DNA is TGTGCCAGCAGCAGACTAGCGGGAGCTTCCCCGTACAATGAGCAGTTCTTC.

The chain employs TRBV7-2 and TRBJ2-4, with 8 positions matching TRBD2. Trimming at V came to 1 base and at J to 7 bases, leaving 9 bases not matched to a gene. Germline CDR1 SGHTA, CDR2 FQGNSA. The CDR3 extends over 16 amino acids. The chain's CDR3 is CASSLVLGPGGNIQYF. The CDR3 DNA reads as TGTGCCAGCAGCTTAGTATTGGGACCGGGAGGGAACATTCAGTACTTC.

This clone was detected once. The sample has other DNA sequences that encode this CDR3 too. In nucleotides, the CDR3 is TGTGCCAGCAGCTCCGGACAGGGGACAGATACGCAGTATTTT. Its translation is CASSSGQGTDTQYF. The chain employs TRBV28 and TRBJ2-3, with 9 positions matching TRBD1. The germline CDR1 and CDR2 sequences are MDHEN and SYDVKM. The length of the CDR3 is 14 residues. After removal of 6 bases from V and 3 bases from J, the junction contained 4 bases not matched to a gene. The full variable domain, completed using reference TRBV28 and TRBJ2-3, is DVKVTQSSRYLVKRTGEKVFLECVQDMDHENMFWYRQDPGLGLRLIYFSYDVKMKEKGDIPEGYSVSREKKERFSLILESASTNQTSMYLCASSSGQGTDTQYFGPGTRLTVL.

The DNA for the CDR3 is TGTGCCAGCAGTAGGACAGGGACGAACACTGAAGCTTTCTTT. Translated, it gives CASSRTGTNTEAFF. The chain recombines TRBV27 with TRBJ1-1, with 8 nucleotides matching TRBD1. J was trimmed by 1 base and V by 5 bases; bases with no gene match: 3. The germline V gene encodes CDR1 MNHEY and CDR2 SMNVEV (reference sequence). This CDR3 comprises 14 residues.

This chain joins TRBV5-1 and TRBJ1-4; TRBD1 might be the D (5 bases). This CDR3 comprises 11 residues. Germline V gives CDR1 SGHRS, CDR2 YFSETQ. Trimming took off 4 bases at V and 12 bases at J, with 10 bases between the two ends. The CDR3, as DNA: TGCGCCAGCAGCGCAGGGACGGAACTGTTTTTT. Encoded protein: CASSAGTELFF.